A single T cell receptor (beta chain) is shown here with its context. This clone was seen only a few times. Its binding antigen is unknown. No base quality values were provided; no much bigger clone lies one nucleotide off. This record comes from a study of cytomegalovirus exposure and HLA in healthy donors (dated by TCRdb to 2017 to 2019). Study-wide context: According to an earlier analysis of a few hundred of the donors, about 179 million T cells yielded 117 million unique TCR beta sequences and 276 Gb of sequence data. All discovery cohort repertoires had been generated on a single sequencing platform. Rather than using new phenotypic data, the later analysis identified candidate immune exposures from TCR beta sequences and from how often those sequences occurred across donors. Donor age, sex, ethnicity and CMV serostatus were compiled alongside the repertoire data. The study was designed to test whether signatures of past pathogen exposure could be identified by cataloging public T cell receptors. Class I and class II HLA loci were covered by the typing at four-digit resolution. Along with the 666-subject first cohort, a separate validation cohort of over a hundred different subjects was used. Roughly 5 DR-DQ haplotypes were handled as single units for association and clustering, since linkage in the cohort was strong. The T cell repertoires of 700 or so subjects were profiled by immunosequencing and related to cytomegalovirus serostatus. High-throughput TCR immunosequencing, statistical association of individual TCRs with disease status, and machine learning were combined to predict cytomegalovirus infection status. Among some 400 genotyped donors of the cohort, an average of roughly 230,000 unique TCR beta nucleotide sequences was sequenced per donor, of which roughly 18% were non-productive. An earlier analysis of approximately 580 of the donors used high-throughput TCR beta sequencing to judge whether each TCR beta V gene segment behaved as functional or pseudogenic. To study patterns of TCR occurrence, a later analysis re-analyzed previously published TCR beta repertoires from just over 650 donors and added high-resolution HLA genotyping. Of the 350 to 400 genotyped donors, over 70% fell in the genetic ancestry cluster associated with self-reported Caucasian donors. Roughly 310 gigabases of sequencing data and around 87 million unique TCR sequences were included in an early release covering roughly 600 HLA-typed donors. The number of donors typed differed by locus, with about 620-630 for A, B, C, DRB1 and DQB1, roughly 550 for DQA1, over 600 for DPA1, and over 400 for DPB1. A later genetic analysis used genome-wide SNP genotypes for about three fifths of the 666 donors, treating that subset as a discovery cohort. What the study reported, not specific to this receptor: The authors suggested that the approach could potentially be generalized to other disease states and immunological phenotypes. Because the 87-base-pair reads could not distinguish some IMGT-functional V segments, including TRBV6-2 and TRBV6-3, those segments were excluded. In an earlier analysis of 587 of the donors, most TCR beta V segments appeared in productive rearrangements about 87% or about 30% of the time, broadly matching IMGT annotations. A later genetic analysis associated a missense DCLRE1C variant with V-gene and J-gene trimming of TCR beta chains, and an independent cohort replicated the association. A cluster of highly shared sequence variants was judged likely to represent a technical artifact of the sequencing pipeline. In a later analysis, 15,000 to 20,000 TCR beta sequences were associated with specific HLA alleles at a false discovery rate of 0.05. A few of the identified cytomegalovirus-associated TCR beta chains were confirmed in vitro to be specific for cytomegalovirus antigens. A later analysis found that HLA-associated TCR beta chains were more clonally expanded and had lower generation probabilities than equally common non-associated chains. In a later analysis, several top co-occurrence clusters were reported to appear linked to parvovirus B19, influenza, CMV and Epstein-Barr virus. The cohort was sequenced for TCR beta chains only, and without alpha or paired-chain data the features that could be detected were limited. A further reported finding was that TCR beta sequences accurately predicted the HLA-A and HLA-B alleles for most subjects in the first cohort. According to a later genetic analysis, donors in an Asian-associated ancestry cluster had fewer N-insertions in productive TCRs than the roughly 660-donor mean. A later analysis found that most CMV-associated TCR beta chains appeared HLA-restricted, with HLA associations seemingly driven largely by CMV exposure. Because HLA typing was missing for some donors at each locus, association tests included only the typed subset. Most TCR sequences were observed very rarely across donors, whereas some public TCRs were present in many individuals. The only immune exposure information available for the cohort was CMV serostatus. A later analysis found that TCR association rates varied across HLA loci, with DRB1 alleles showing the most associated TCRs and HLA-C alleles the fewest. When HLA alleles, especially DR and DQ, strongly co-occurred, TCR associations were difficult to assign to individual alleles. Cytomegalovirus status was reported to be diagnosed by the classifier with high specificity and sensitivity in both the original and validation cohorts. A total of 150 to 200 TCR beta chains were listed by the study as associated with cytomegalovirus. Sequencing depth was assumed to be roughly uniform across donors in the presence/absence analyses, though that assumption may not hold. Because counts were too low, roughly 17 rarely observed V segments, including chromosome 9 orphons, were left out of the earlier analysis of approximately 580 of the donors. Correlated functional status among segregating V segments might be attributable to linkage disequilibrium, but an unknown experimental factor could not be ruled out.

Relative to germline, V is 4 bases shorter and J is 1 base shorter, with 10 bases between their ends. For CDR1 and CDR2, the germline V gene lists MNHNS and SASEGT. The CDR3 has 14 amino acids, counting the end cysteine and phenylalanine. Only CDR3 DNA is held: 42 bases, read in frame from base 1. Library preparation employed the immunoSEQ multiplex PCR assay. For the multiplex PCR, a mixture combining 60 forward primers for TCR Vbeta segments and 13 reverse primers for TCR Jbeta segments was used. Amplification of the CDR3 region of rearranged TCR beta genes was performed with a multiplex PCR assay on genomic DNA. The amplified TCR beta libraries were sequenced on the Illumina HiSeq System as 87-base-pair reads. As for the original processing: A later analysis tallied around 80 million unique TCR beta chains across the 550 to 850 repertoires, and some 12 million of those chains were shared by two or more donors. Raw reads were error-corrected and collapsed into unique sequences by a nearest-neighbor algorithm in which closely related sequences were merged to remove PCR and sequencing errors. To assign V, D and J gene segments, CDR3 sequences were aligned to IMGT reference sequences. For a sequence to be retained, a match of at least six nucleotides was required to both a V gene segment and a J gene segment. A rearrangement was called productive if the CDR3 had no stop codons and remained in frame with V and J, and every other rearrangement was called non-productive. CDR3 was defined by IMGT convention, running from the second conserved V-encoded cysteine to the conserved J-encoded phenylalanine. The earlier analysis of approximately 590 of the donors excluded any sequence lacking an unambiguous match to a single V gene segment. An earlier analysis of several hundred of the donors classified V segments as functional when productive rearrangements were above 56.7% and as segregating when the standard deviation between donors was above 5%. To diagnose cytomegalovirus status from the catalog of TCR beta chain sequences, a statistical classification framework was built. In a later analysis, V and J genes were assigned by comparing TCR nucleotide sequences against IMGT/GENE-DB human TR gene sequences. Using the TCRdist pipeline, a later analysis assigned CDR3 sequences along with most-parsimonious VDJ recombination scenarios. In a later analysis, every TCR beta chain was defined by the combination of its CDR3 amino acid sequence and its V-gene family, and reads without a unique V-gene family were dropped. To address suspected cross-contamination and a sequencing artifact, a later analysis removed roughly 640 highly shared, low-generation-probability nucleotide sequences. In a later analysis, a clonal expansion index was calculated for each public chain from normalized within-repertoire ranks of inferred template counts. A later analysis computed generation probabilities with a VDJ recombination model fitted to out-of-frame rearrangements, and checked the results against IGoR. Hypergeometric tests were used in a later analysis to score TCR-TCR, TCR-HLA and TCR-CMV co-occurrence, with a repertoire-size bias correction applied to the TCR pairs. False discovery rates were estimated in a later analysis by permuting HLA or CMV assignments 20 times. In a later analysis, co-occurring TCRs were grouped using DBSCAN, and TCRdist sequence similarity was added for clustering within HLA-allele-positive subsets. Repertoires with fewer than 30,000 or more than 120,000 public chains, plus five repertoires with anomalous nucleotide sharing, were excluded from co-occurrence clustering. TCRdb's version of the immuneACCESS table is confined to in-frame rearrangements and falls short of the full clone set. An unresolved V gene accounts for under half of the shortfall where checked; the remainder is of unknown origin. The DNA was the basis for D and trimming; V, J and clone size are from that table. The sample contains over 150,000 clones, 70% to 80% of them found a single time. Of the sample, roughly 2.8% falls within the top ten clones.

The cohort was made up of under 800 healthy bone marrow donors. All cohort members were sampled while nominally healthy, although unrecorded immune exposures were likely present. The donor tested CMV seronegative, placing the donor among the approximately 360 seronegative members of the cohort. Every donor gave a peripheral blood sample, and the peripheral blood mononuclear cells from that sample were used for TCR beta sequencing. Genomic DNA extraction from the blood cell samples was performed with the Qiagen DNeasy Blood Extraction Kit. Sequenced sample: PBMCs. This sequence was found in a male donor in good health and CMV-seronegative. Rearrangement joined TRBV6-1 to TRBJ1-1; the D region possibly corresponds to TRBD1 (5 bases align). The CDR3 sequence is CASSVQGSNTEAFF. The DNA is as follows: TGTGCCAGCAGTGTTCAGGGATCGAACACTGAAGCTTTCTTT.